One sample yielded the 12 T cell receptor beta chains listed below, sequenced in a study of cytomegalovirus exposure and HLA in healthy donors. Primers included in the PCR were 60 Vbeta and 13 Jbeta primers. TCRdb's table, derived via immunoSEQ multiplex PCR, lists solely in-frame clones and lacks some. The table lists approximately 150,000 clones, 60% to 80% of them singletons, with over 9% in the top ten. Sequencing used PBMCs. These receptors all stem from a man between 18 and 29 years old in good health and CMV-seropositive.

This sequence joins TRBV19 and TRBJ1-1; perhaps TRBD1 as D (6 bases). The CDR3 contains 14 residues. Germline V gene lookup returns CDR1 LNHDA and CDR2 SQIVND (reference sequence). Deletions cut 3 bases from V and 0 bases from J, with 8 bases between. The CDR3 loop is CASSIGQLNTEAFF. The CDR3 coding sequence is TGTGCCAGTAGTATCGGACAGCTGAACACTGAAGCTTTCTTT.

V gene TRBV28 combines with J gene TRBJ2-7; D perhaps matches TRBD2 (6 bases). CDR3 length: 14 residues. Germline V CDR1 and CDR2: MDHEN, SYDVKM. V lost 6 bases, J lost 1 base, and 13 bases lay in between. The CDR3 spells CASSIPGLSYEQYF. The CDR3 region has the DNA TGTGCCAGCAGCATCCCGGGACTTTCCTACGAGCAGTACTTC.

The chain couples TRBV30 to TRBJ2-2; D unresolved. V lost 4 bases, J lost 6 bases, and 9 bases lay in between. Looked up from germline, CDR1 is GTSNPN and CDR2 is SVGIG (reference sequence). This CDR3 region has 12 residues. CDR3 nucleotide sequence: TGTGCCTGGAAAAAATGGCCCGGGGAGCTGTTTTTT. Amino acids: CAWKKWPGELFF.

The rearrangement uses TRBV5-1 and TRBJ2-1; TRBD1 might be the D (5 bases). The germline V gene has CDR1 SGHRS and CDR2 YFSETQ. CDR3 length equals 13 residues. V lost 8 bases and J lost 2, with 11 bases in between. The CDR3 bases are TGCGCCAGATTAGGGGAACCCTACAATGAGCAGTTCTTC. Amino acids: CARLGEPYNEQFF.

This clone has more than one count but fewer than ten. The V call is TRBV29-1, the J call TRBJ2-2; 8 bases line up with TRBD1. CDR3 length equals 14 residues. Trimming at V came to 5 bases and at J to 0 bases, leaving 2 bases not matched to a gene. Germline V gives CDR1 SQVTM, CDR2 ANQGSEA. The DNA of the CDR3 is TGCAGCGTTCTGACAGGGGCGAACACCGGGGAGCTGTTTTTT. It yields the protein CSVLTGANTGELFF.

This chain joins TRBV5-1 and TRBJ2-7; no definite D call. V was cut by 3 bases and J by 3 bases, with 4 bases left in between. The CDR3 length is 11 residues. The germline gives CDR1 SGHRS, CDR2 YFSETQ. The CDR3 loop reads CASSSNYEQYF. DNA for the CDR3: TGCGCCAGCAGCTCCAACTACGAGCAGTACTTC. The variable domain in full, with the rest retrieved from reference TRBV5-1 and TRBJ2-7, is KAGVTQTPRYLIKTRGQQVTLSCSPISGHRSVSWYQQTPGQGLQFLFEYFSETQRNKGNFPGRFSGRQFSNSRSEMNVSTLELGDSALYLCASSSNYEQYFGPGTRLTVT.

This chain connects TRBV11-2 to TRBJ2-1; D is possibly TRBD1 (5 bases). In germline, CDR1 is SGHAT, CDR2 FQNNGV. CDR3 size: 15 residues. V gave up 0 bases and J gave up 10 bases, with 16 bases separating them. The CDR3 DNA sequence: TGTGCCAGCAGCTTAGAGCTTTCAGGGCGGACAGAGCAGTTCTTC. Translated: CASSLELSGRTEQFF.

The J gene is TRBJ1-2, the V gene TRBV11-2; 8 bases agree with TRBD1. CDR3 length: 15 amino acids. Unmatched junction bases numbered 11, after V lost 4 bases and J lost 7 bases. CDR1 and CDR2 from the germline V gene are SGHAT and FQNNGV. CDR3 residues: CASSSLQGATCGYTF. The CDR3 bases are TGTGCCAGCAGCTCGTTGCAGGGGGCGACGTGTGGCTACACCTTC.

This chain's CDR3 is CASTPGRGLNEKLFF. CDR3 in DNA: TGTGCCAGTACCCCGGGAAGAGGGCTGAATGAAAAACTGTTTTTT. The chain uses TRBV19 and TRBJ1-4; D is unresolved. The germline V gene has CDR1 LNHDA and CDR2 SQIVND (reference sequence). The V and J ends lost 7 bases and 5 bases respectively, with 17 bases between them. This CDR3 spans 15 amino acids.

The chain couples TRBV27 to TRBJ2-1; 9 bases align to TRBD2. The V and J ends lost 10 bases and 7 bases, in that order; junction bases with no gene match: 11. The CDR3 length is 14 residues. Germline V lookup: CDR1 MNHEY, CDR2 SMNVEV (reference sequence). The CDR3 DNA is TGTGCCACATGGGGGCTAGCGGGGCCTAATGAGCAGTTCTTC. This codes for CATWGLAGPNEQFF.

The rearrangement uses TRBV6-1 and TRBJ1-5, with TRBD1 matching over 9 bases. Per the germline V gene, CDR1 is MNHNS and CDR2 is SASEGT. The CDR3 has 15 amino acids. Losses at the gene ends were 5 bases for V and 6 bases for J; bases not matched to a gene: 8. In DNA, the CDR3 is TGTGCCAGCAGTTTGACAGGGGGGTTATTTCAGCCCCAGCATTTT. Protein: CASSLTGGLFQPQHF.

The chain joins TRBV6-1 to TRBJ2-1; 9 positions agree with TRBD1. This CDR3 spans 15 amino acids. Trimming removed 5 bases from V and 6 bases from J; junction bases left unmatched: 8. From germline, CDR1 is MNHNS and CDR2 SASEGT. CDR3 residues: CASSSGTGWINEQFF. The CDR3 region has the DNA TGTGCCAGCAGTTCCGGGACAGGGTGGATCAATGAGCAGTTCTTC.